The 18 T cell receptor beta chains below all came from one sample that was sequenced in a study of blood T cell repertoires in COVID-19. Some clones are missing from TCRdb's copy, which holds only in-frame ones; the method was immunoSEQ multiplex PCR. The table includes about 200,000 clones, about 88% detected once. Sequences were obtained from peripheral blood. These receptors all come from a woman aged 50 to 60 with COVID-19, enrolled during active disease.

V gene TRBV5-5 combines with J gene TRBJ2-7; D may be TRBD1 (6 bases). CDR1 is SGHKS, CDR2 YYEKEE, per germline (reference sequence). This CDR3 is 17 amino acids long. V was trimmed by 4 bases and J by 1 base, leaving 21 bases between them. The CDR3 region is CASSPWTGHETSYEQYV. CDR3 DNA: TGTGCCAGCAGCCCCTGGACGGGACATGAGACTTCCTACGAGCAGTACGTC.

The rearrangement uses TRBV5-3 and TRBJ1-5; D is ambiguous. TRBV5-3 carries the ORF label, with uncertain function. This CDR3 is built from 17 residues. V shed 4 bases and J shed 2 bases, with 19 bases lying between them. CDR3 in amino acids: CARSRFFLQEGNQPQHF. The CDR3 DNA sequence: TGTGCCAGAAGCCGATTCTTCTTGCAAGAGGGCAATCAGCCCCAGCATTTT.

The chain recombines TRBV7-2 with TRBJ1-5; the D gene is possibly TRBD1 (6 bases). CDR3 length: 15 residues. V gave up 1 base and J gave up 4 bases, with 11 bases separating them. Germline V CDR1 and CDR2: SGHTA, FQGNSA. CDR3 sequence (DNA): TGTGCCAGCAGCTTAGGCAGGGGCGGGAATCAGCCCCAGCATTTT. Translating it yields CASSLGRGGNQPQHF.

This clone was seen once. The chain combines TRBV3-1 (or the pseudogene TRBV3-2) with TRBJ1-5; 10 bases map to TRBD1. The CDR3 is 17 amino acids. The germline V gene has CDR1 LGHDT and CDR2 YNNKEL (reference sequence). J was trimmed by 6 bases and V by 0 bases; bases with no gene match: 8. The CDR3 region is CASSQDIRDRGLQPQHF. CDR3 bases: TGTGCCAGCAGCCAAGATATTAGGGACAGGGGACTTCAGCCCCAGCATTTT.

This chain joins TRBV2 and TRBJ2-7; D is uncertain. Between the trimmed V and J ends, which lost 6 bases and 7 bases, there was a span of 7 bases. Germline loops: CDR1 SNHLY, CDR2 FYNNEI. The CDR3 length is 10 residues. CDR3 sequence reads: CASSGLEQYF. CDR3 coding DNA: TGTGCCAGCAGCGGTTTAGAGCAGTACTTC.

V usage is TRBV28 and J usage is TRBJ2-7; 7 bases match TRBD1. This CDR3 region has 15 residues. The V segment lost 4 bases and the J segment 5 bases; nucleotides outside the gene matches: 11. The germline gives CDR1 MDHEN, CDR2 SYDVKM. For the CDR3, the DNA is TGTGCCAGCAGTTCTATCTACAGGGGCCGGGACGAGCAGTACGTC. This encodes CASSSIYRGRDEQYV.

The rearrangement uses TRBV19 and TRBJ2-1, with D possibly TRBD1 on 6 matching bases. Trimming pared 3 bases from V and 6 bases from J, leaving 15 bases between. The V gene's germline CDR1 is LNHDA and CDR2 SQIVND (reference sequence). This CDR3 has 15 amino acids. The CDR3 is CASSIGGSRGNEQFF. The CDR3 nucleotides are TGTGCCAGTAGTATTGGGGGATCCAGGGGCAATGAGCAGTTCTTC.

This chain's CDR3 is CASSPTGTSRDNEQFF. CDR3 in DNA: TGTGCCAGCAGTCCCACCGGGACTAGCCGAGACAATGAGCAGTTCTTC. The chain combines TRBV27 with TRBJ2-1; TRBD2 aligns across 9 bases. The CDR3 sequence is 16 residues long. Germline CDR1 is MNHEY and CDR2 is SMNVEV (reference sequence). The V gene end was trimmed by 5 bases and the J gene end by 5 bases; junction bases not matched to a gene: 10.

V is TRBV4-1 and J is TRBJ1-6; no firm D call. The CDR3 covers 13 residues. Germline CDR1 MGHRA, CDR2 YSYEKL. V lost 0 bases to trimming and J lost 10 bases, with 7 bases between them. The CDR3 DNA reads TGCGCCAGCAGCCAAGAAAGGAGGTCACCCCTCCACTTT. It translates to CASSQERRSPLHF.

The chain employs TRBV7-2 and TRBJ2-1; D possibly corresponds to TRBD1 (5 bases). This CDR3 region has 15 residues. Trimming stripped 4 bases from V and 6 bases from J, with 16 bases between. The V gene's germline CDR1 is SGHTA and CDR2 FQGNSA. CDR3 residues: CASSSFDRAANEQFF. The CDR3 nucleotides read TGTGCCAGCAGCTCATTCGACAGAGCCGCCAATGAGCAGTTCTTC. The full variable domain, rest sourced from reference TRBV7-2 and TRBJ2-1, is GAGVSQSPSNKVTEKGKDVELRCDPISGHTALYWYRQSLGQGLEFLIYFQGNSAPDKSGLPSDRFSAERTGGSVSTLTIQRTQQEDSAVYLCASSSFDRAANEQFFGPGTRLTVL.

The J gene is TRBJ2-1, the V gene TRBV3-1 (or the pseudogene TRBV3-2); 8 positions match TRBD2. CDR1 LGHDT and CDR2 YNNKEL come from the germline V gene (reference sequence). V gave up 4 bases and J gave up 10 bases; unmatched junction bases: 18. The CDR3 consists of 17 residues. The CDR3 region has the DNA TGTGCCAGCAGCCCTCCCACCCGGCTAGCGGGCAGGGTCGAGCAGTTCTTC. Residues: CASSPPTRLAGRVEQFF.

V gene TRBV18 combines with J gene TRBJ2-7; 8 nucleotides agree with TRBD1. The CDR3 is made up of 14 amino acids. The V segment lost 3 bases and the J segment 6 bases; nucleotides outside the gene matches: 7. Germline V gene lookup returns CDR1 KGHSH and CDR2 LQKENI. CDR3 nucleotides: TGTGCCAGCTCACCGGACAGGGATAGTCGCGAGCAGTACTTC. Its translation is CASSPDRDSREQYF.

The J gene is TRBJ1-6, the V gene TRBV27; 7 bases map to TRBD1. This CDR3 spans 14 amino acids. Germline V CDR1 and CDR2: MNHEY, SMNVEV (reference sequence). V lost 7 bases and J lost 5; bases outside the gene matches: 5. The CDR3 region has the DNA TGTGCCAGCACCAAACAGGGGAATAATTCACCCCTCCACTTT. Translated: CASTKQGNNSPLHF.

The chain couples TRBV10-3 to TRBJ1-6; 7 nucleotides align to TRBD1. The V gene's germline CDR1 is ENHRY and CDR2 SYGVKD. Trimming cost V 4 bases and J 10 bases; bases outside gene matches: 10. The CDR3 totals 15 residues. In DNA form, the CDR3 reads TGTGCCATCAGTGCCGGGACAGTCATACTATCACCCCTCCACTTT. The encoded protein is CAISAGTVILSPLHF.

As DNA, the CDR3 is TGTGCCAGCAGTTACGGGACAGGGAACCAGCCCCAGCATTTT. This gives the protein CASSYGTGNQPQHF. J is TRBJ1-5 and V is TRBV6-5; 9 bases agree with TRBD1. CDR3 length: 14 residues. After removal of 2 bases from V and 7 bases from J, the junction contained 3 bases not matched to a gene. CDR1 is MNHEY and CDR2 is SVGAGI in the germline V gene.

The chain links TRBV19 to TRBJ1-2; TRBD1 matches 8 bases. From germline, CDR1 is LNHDA and CDR2 SQIVND (reference sequence). The CDR3 runs to 12 residues. V was clipped by 7 bases and J by 4 bases; unmatched bases: 2. CDR3 residues: CASTTGVYGYTF. Written as DNA, the CDR3 is TGTGCCAGTACGACAGGGGTCTATGGCTACACCTTC.

This sequence joins TRBV2 and TRBJ1-5, with D perhaps TRBD1 (5 bases). Germline V lookup: CDR1 SNHLY, CDR2 FYNNEI. The CDR3 totals 14 residues. Trimming took 6 bases from V and 7 from J, leaving 16 bases between them. DNA for the CDR3: TGTGCCAGCAGCCACAGCGACAGTGGCCAGCCCCAGCATTTT. Translation gives CASSHSDSGQPQHF.

The chain employs TRBV21-1 and TRBJ2-1; the tabulated D call, TRBD1, remains unverified against the DNA. TRBV21-1 is a pseudogene locus. CDR3 length equals 13 residues. CDR3 bases: TGTGCCAGCAGCAAAGGTACAGTCAATGAGCAGTTCTTC. This gives the protein CASSKGTVNEQFF.